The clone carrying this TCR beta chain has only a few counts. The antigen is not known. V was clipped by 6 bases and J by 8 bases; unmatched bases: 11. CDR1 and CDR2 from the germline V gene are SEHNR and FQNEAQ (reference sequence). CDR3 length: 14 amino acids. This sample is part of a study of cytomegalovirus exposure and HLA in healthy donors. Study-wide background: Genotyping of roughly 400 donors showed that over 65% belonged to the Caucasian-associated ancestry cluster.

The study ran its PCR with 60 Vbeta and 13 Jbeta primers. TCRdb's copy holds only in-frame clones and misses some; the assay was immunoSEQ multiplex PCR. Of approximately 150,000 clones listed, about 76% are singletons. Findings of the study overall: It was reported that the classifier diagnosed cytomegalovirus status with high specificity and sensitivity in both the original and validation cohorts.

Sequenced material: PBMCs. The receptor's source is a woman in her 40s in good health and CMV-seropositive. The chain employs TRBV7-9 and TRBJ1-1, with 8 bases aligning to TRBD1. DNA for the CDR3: TGTGCCAGCAGTAAAAGCGACAGGGGAGGGGAAGCTTTCTTT. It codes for CASSKSDRGGEAFF.